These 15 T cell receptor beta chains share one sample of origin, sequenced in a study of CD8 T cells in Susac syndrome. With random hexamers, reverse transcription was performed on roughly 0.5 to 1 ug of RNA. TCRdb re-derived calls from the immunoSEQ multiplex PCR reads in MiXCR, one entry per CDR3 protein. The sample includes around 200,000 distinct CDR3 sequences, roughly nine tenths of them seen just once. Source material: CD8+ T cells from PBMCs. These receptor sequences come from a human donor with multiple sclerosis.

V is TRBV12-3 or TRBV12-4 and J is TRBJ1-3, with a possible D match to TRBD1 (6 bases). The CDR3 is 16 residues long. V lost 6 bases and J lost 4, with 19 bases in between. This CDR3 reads CASRTPIPGQGNTIYF. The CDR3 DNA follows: TGTGCCAGCAGAACACCGATACCGGGACAAGGAAACACCATATATTTT.

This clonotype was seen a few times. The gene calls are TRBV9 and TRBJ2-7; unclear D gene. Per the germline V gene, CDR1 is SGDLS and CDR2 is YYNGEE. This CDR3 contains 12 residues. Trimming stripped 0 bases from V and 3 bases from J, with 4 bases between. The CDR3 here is CASSVDGYEQYF. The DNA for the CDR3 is TGTGCCAGCAGCGTAGATGGCTACGAGCAGTACTTC. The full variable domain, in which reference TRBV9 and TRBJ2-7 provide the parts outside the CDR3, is DSGVTQTPKHLITATGQRVTLRCSPRSGDLSVYWYQQSLDQGLQFLIQYYNGEERAKGNILERFSAQQFPDLHSELNLSSLELGDSALYFCASSVDGYEQYFGPGTRLTVT.

CDR3 protein: CASSSRGAEKLFF. In DNA, the CDR3 is TGTGCCAGCAGTAGCAGGGGAGCTGAAAAACTGTTTTTT. The chain is built from TRBV13 and TRBJ1-4, with D tentatively TRBD1 (6 bases). V lost 6 bases, J lost 7 bases, and 12 bases lay in between. This CDR3 has 13 residues. Per germline, CDR1 PRHDT and CDR2 FYEKMQ (reference sequence).

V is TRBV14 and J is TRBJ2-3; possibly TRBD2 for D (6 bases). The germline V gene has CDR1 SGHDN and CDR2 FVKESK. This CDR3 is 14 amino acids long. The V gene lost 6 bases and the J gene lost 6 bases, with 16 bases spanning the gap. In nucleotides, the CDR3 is TGTGCCAGCAGTCTATACCTAGCGTCGGATACGCAGTATTTT. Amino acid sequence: CASSLYLASDTQYF.

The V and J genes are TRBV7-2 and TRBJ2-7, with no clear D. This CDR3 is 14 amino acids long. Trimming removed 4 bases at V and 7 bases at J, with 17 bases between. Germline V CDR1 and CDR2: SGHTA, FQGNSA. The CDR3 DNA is TGTGCCAGCAGCTCCCCCCCCGTTGTAGAAGAGCAGTACTTC. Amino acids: CASSSPPVVEEQYF.

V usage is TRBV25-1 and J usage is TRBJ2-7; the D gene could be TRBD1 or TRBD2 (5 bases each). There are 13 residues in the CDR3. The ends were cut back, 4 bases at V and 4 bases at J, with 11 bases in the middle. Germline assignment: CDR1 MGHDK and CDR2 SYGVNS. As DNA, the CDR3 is TGTGCCAGCAGTGGCTGGGGGTCTTACGAGCAGTACTTC. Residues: CASSGWGSYEQYF.

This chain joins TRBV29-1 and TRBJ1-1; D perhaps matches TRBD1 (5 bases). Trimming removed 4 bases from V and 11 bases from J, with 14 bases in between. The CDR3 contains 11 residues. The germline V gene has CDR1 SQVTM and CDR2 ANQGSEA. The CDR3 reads CSVVLRDEAFF. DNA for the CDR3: TGCAGCGTTGTCCTCCGGGACGAGGCTTTCTTT.

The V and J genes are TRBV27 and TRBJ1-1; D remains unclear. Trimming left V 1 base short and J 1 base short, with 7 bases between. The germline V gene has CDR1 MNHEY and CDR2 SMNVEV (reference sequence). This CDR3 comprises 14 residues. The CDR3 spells CASSLLGANTEAFF. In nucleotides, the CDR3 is TGTGCCAGCAGTTTATTGGGAGCGAACACTGAAGCTTTCTTT.

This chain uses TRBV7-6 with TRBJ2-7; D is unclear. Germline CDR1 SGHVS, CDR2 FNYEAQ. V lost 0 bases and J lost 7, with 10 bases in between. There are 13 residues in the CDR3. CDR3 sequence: CASSLALGREQYF. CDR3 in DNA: TGTGCCAGCAGCTTAGCGCTTGGAAGGGAGCAGTACTTC.

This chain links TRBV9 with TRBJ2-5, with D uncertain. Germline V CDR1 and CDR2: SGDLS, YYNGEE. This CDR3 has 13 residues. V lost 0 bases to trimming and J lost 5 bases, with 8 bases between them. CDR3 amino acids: CASSVASVETQYF. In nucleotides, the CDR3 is TGTGCCAGCAGCGTAGCGTCGGTTGAGACCCAGTACTTC.

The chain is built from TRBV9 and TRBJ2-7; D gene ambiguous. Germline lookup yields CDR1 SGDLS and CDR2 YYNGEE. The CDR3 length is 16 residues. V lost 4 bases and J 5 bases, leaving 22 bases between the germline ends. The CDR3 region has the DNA TGTGCCAGCAGCACCTCTGGCGAAGAATTGAGCCACGAGCAGTACTTC. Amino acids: CASSTSGEELSHEQYF.

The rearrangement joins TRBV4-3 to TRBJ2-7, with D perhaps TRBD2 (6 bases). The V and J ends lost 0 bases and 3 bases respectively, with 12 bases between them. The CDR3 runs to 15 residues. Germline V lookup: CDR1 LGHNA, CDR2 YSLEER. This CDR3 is CASSQEASVRYEQYF. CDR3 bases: TGCGCCAGCAGCCAAGAGGCTAGCGTGCGCTACGAGCAGTACTTC.

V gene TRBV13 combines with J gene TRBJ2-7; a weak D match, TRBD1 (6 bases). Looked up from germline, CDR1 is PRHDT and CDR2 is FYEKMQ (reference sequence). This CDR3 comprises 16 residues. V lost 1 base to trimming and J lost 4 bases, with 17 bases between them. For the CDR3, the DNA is TGTGCCAGCAGCTTAGCCCGCGGCAGGGGTGGTTACGAGCAGTACTTC. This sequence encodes CASSLARGRGGYEQYF.

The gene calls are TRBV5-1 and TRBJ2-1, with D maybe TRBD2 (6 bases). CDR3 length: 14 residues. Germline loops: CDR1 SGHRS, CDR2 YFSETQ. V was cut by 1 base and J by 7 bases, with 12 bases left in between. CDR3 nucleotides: TGCGCCAGCAGCTTGTCGCGGGGCCTAAATGAGCAGTTCTTC. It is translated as CASSLSRGLNEQFF.

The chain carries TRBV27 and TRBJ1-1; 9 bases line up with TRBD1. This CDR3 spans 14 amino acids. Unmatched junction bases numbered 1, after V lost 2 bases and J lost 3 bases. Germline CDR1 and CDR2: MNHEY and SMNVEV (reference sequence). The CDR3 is CASSLRQGDTEAFF. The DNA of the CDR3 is TGTGCCAGCAGTTTACGACAGGGGGACACTGAAGCTTTCTTT.